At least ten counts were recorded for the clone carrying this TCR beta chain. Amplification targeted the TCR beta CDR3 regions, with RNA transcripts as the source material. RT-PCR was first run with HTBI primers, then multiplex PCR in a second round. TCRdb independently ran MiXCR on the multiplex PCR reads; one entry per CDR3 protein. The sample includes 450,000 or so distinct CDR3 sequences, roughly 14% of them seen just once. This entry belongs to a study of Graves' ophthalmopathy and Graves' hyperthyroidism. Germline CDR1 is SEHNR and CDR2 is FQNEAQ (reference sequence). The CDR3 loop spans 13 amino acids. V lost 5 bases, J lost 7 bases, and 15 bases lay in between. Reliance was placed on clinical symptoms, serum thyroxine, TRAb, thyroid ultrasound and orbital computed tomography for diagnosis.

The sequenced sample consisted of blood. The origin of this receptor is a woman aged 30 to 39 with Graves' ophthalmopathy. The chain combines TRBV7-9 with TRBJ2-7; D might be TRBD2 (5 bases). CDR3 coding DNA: TGTGCCAGCAGCGTACTAGGACCTAGAGAGCAGTACTTC. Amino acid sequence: CASSVLGPREQYF.